This T cell receptor (beta chain) was found in a study of a mutant IDH1 vaccine in newly diagnosed glioma. At the level of the study: Treated patients, roughly 62% male and roughly 40% female, averaged about 40 years of age. Antecedent treatment encompassed radiotherapy, temozolomide, or their combination; the majority received both.

The table came from immunoSEQ multiplex PCR; TCRdb's copy has only in-frame clones and leaves some out. The profile shows 50,000 to 60,000 clones, 90% to 95% of them singletons. About this clone itself: The target antigen is unknown.

Time point specified: week 11, during vaccination. A 20-mer mutant IDH1 peptide at 300 ug was injected subcutaneously with topical imiquimod. New WHO grade 3 or 4 astrocytomas that were IDH1-mutant and ATRX-lost occurred in the donors. V lost 4 bases and J lost 6, with 9 bases in between. CDR1 is SEHNR, CDR2 FQNEAQ, per germline (reference sequence). The CDR3 sequence is 13 residues long. Study-wide findings and caveats: Changes in top peripheral clonotypes did not appear linked to pseudoprogression.

The chain links TRBV7-9 to TRBJ2-2; D perhaps matches TRBD1 (6 bases). The TCR was taken from a middle-aged man with glioma. Sequenced material: PBMCs, taken from a glioma patient whose treatment included an IDH1 peptide vaccine. DNA for the CDR3: TGTGCCAGCAGCTCGGGACACCCCGGGGAGCTGTTTTTT. Translated: CASSSGHPGELFF.